This is a list of T cell receptor beta chains from one sample in a study of beta chain features in type 1 diabetes. Repertoires were generated with immunoSEQ multiplex PCR, while TCRdb's copy carries only in-frame clones and drops some. The repertoire includes 400,000 to 550,000 clones, about 10% of them detected once, and 0.035% to 0.05% sits in the top ten. The source material was naive CD4+ T cells from blood. These receptor sequences come from a woman under 30 in good health. The CDR3 runs from the conserved cysteine through the conserved F or W. D genes are given only for firm matches. Rows give clone size only sometimes, using once, few, many, or a class for an expanded clone.

v_call	j_call	d_call	clone_size	cdr3_nt	cdr3_aa
TRBV14	TRBJ2-7	-	few	TGTGCCAGCCTGTTGGGTGTCTACGAGCAGTACTTC	CASLLGVYEQYF
TRBV5-1	TRBJ2-3	TRBD1	-	TGCGCCAGCAGCCCCCCACTCGGGACAGGGAAAGATACGCAGTATTTT	CASSPPLGTGKDTQYF
TRBV14	TRBJ1-1	-	-	TGTGCCAGCAGCCGGACCCTCAACACTGAAGCTTTCTTT	CASSRTLNTEAFF
TRBV7-3	TRBJ2-3	-	few	TGTGCCATCAGCCGCTCGGGGTCGGGGTTAAGCACAGATACGCAGTATTTT	CAISRSGSGLSTDTQYF
TRBV30	TRBJ2-5	-	few	TGTGCCTGGAGTATTTCAGGGGCAGAGACCCAGTACTTC	CAWSISGAETQYF
TRBV9	TRBJ2-5	TRBD1	-	TGTGCCAGCAGCGCCTACAGGGGGTACGGAGAGACCCAGTACTTC	CASSAYRGYGETQYF
TRBV4-3	TRBJ2-1	-	-	TGCGCCAGCAGCCAAGATCACGCCTCAAGCTCCTACAATGAGCAGTTCTTC	CASSQDHASSSYNEQFF
TRBV6-5	TRBJ2-1	TRBD1	-	TGTGCCAGCTACCGCACCGGGACAGGGGACAATGAGCAGTTCTTC	CASYRTGTGDNEQFF
TRBV9	TRBJ2-3	-	few	TGTGCCAGCAGCGTGCGTGTAGATGCTGATACGCAGTATTTT	CASSVRVDADTQYF
TRBV7-9	TRBJ2-6	-	-	TGTGCCAGCAGCTTATTTGTTGACTCTGGGGCCAACGTCCTGACTTTC	CASSLFVDSGANVLTF
TRBV11-3	TRBJ2-1	-	few	TGTGCCAGCAGCCGGGGTAGCGCCTACAATGAGCAGTTCTTC	CASSRGSAYNEQFF
TRBV19	TRBJ1-1	-	few	TGTGCCAGTAGTACAGGGACTTGGACTGAAGCTTTCTTT	CASSTGTWTEAFF
TRBV11-2	TRBJ2-1	-	-	TGTGCCAGCAGCTTATTATTCGGCTCCTACAATGAGCAGTTCTTC	CASSLLFGSYNEQFF
TRBV6-6	TRBJ2-7	-	-	TGTGCCAGCAGTAGCCGGGACCACGGCTACGAGCAGTACTTC	CASSSRDHGYEQYF
TRBV18	TRBJ1-1	-	-	TGTGCCAGCTCACCATCCGCGACGCTGAACACTGAAGCTTTCTTT	CASSPSATLNTEAFF
TRBV7-8	TRBJ2-5	TRBD1	-	TGTGCCAGCAGCTTAGTAGTCAGGGGGTTAAAGACCCAGTACTTC	CASSLVVRGLKTQYF
TRBV7-6	TRBJ2-1	TRBD2	few	TGTGCCAGCAGCGACCCAAAGCGGGAGGGTTTCAATGAGCAGTTCTTC	CASSDPKREGFNEQFF
TRBV7-2	TRBJ2-2	TRBD1	-	TGTGCCAGCAGCCCCGGGACAGGGGGCGTTATCGGGGAGCTGTTTTTT	CASSPGTGGVIGELFF
TRBV28	TRBJ1-1	-	few	TGTGCCAGCAGTCCCTTGAACACTGAAGCTTTCTTT	CASSPLNTEAFF
TRBV15	TRBJ2-2	-	-	TGTGCCACCAGCAGAGATGCAGGGACCGGGGAGCTGTTTTTT	CATSRDAGTGELFF
TRBV5-4	TRBJ2-3	-	-	TGTGCCAGCAGCCTGGACAGTCGCACAGATACGCAGTATTTT	CASSLDSRTDTQYF
TRBV27	TRBJ2-7	-	-	TGTGCCAGCAGTTTTAGGCTGAGAGGGACCCACGAGCAGTACTTC	CASSFRLRGTHEQYF
TRBV19	TRBJ2-2	-	few	TGTGCCAGTAGTATCCGGACCGGGGAGCTGTTTTTT	CASSIRTGELFF
TRBV7-2	TRBJ1-1	-	few	TGTGCCAGCAGCCTCATTGGCGGCACTGAAGCTTTCTTT	CASSLIGGTEAFF
TRBV11-3	TRBJ1-1	-	-	TGTGCCAGCAGCTTAGGCCTGGTGAACACTGAAGCTTTCTTT	CASSLGLVNTEAFF
TRBV18	TRBJ2-3	-	few	TGTGCCAGCTCACCACCGGCTGGGCCGGATACGCAGTATTTT	CASSPPAGPDTQYF
TRBV7-3	TRBJ2-7	-	-	TGTGCCAGCAGCTTAGGCCTTGGCTCCTACGAGCAGTACTTC	CASSLGLGSYEQYF
TRBV7-2	TRBJ1-5	-	-	TGTGCCAGCAGCTTAGCGCCAGCTTCCAATCAGCCCCAGCATTTT	CASSLAPASNQPQHF
TRBV27	TRBJ1-1	-	-	TGTGCCAGCAGTTTATTGGTGGGCACTGAAGCTTTCTTT	CASSLLVGTEAFF
TRBV6-5	TRBJ1-2	TRBD1	few	TGTGCCAGCAGTTACGGCGGGACAGGGTATAATGGCTACACCTTC	CASSYGGTGYNGYTF
TRBV9	TRBJ2-3	-	-	TGTGCCAGCAGCCGCCAGGGTTTGTGGGCAGATACGCAGTATTTT	CASSRQGLWADTQYF
TRBV28	TRBJ1-2	-	few	TGTGCCAGCAGTCTACAGGGTTATGGCTACACCTTC	CASSLQGYGYTF
TRBV7-2	TRBJ1-5	-	few	TGTGCCAGCAGCTTTGCAGGGTCTGGGCAGCCCCAGCATTTT	CASSFAGSGQPQHF
TRBV28	TRBJ2-3	-	few	TGTGCCAGCAGTTTTTTCCCTAGCACAGATACGCAGTATTTT	CASSFFPSTDTQYF
TRBV2	TRBJ1-1	-	few	TGTGCCAGCATCCCTCCGGGCCTCCTCGGAGCTTTCTTT	CASIPPGLLGAFF
TRBV5-1	TRBJ2-1	TRBD2	-	TGCGCCAGCAGCTTGGTTGGACTAGCGGGGAAAAATGAGCAGTTCTTC	CASSLVGLAGKNEQFF
TRBV6-4	TRBJ2-3	-	few	TGTGCCAGCAGCGAAAGTAGAAGCACAGATACGCAGTATTTT	CASSESRSTDTQYF
TRBV29-1	TRBJ1-2	TRBD1	-	TGCAGCGCCAGCTGGGACAGGGAAGCCTACACCTTC	CSASWDREAYTF
TRBV19	TRBJ1-5	-	few	TGTGCCAGTAGTTGGGGCGCGGGTAGCAATCAGCCCCAGCATTTT	CASSWGAGSNQPQHF
TRBV4-3	TRBJ1-6	-	-	TGCGCCAGCAGCCAAGGCCCCTTCTATAATTCACCCCTCCACTTT	CASSQGPFYNSPLHF
TRBV18	TRBJ1-1	-	-	TGTGCCAGCTCACCACGCACAGGGAGTGAAGCTTTCTTT	CASSPRTGSEAFF
TRBV29-1	TRBJ2-7	TRBD1	-	TGCAGCGCGACACAGGGGGCCCCCTACGAGCAGTACTTC	CSATQGAPYEQYF
TRBV14	TRBJ2-1	TRBD2	-	TGTGCCAGCGGGGGACTAGCGGGAGTCGGTGAGCAGTTCTTC	CASGGLAGVGEQFF
TRBV5-4	TRBJ1-1	TRBD1	few	TGTGCCAGCAGCCTCTTACAGGGGGCTGGTGAAGCTTTCTTT	CASSLLQGAGEAFF
TRBV2	TRBJ2-1	TRBD2	few	TGTGCCAGCAGGGGGTTACTAGCGGGAGTCAATGAGCAGTTCTTC	CASRGLLAGVNEQFF
TRBV14	TRBJ2-3	TRBD1	few	TGTGCCAGCAGCGAGGGAAGGGGGCCTCGTAGCACAGATACGCAGTATTTT	CASSEGRGPRSTDTQYF
TRBV7-2	TRBJ2-2	-	few	TGTGCCAGCAGCTTATGGGCGGGCGCGGGCACCGGGGAGCTGTTTTTT	CASSLWAGAGTGELFF
TRBV28	TRBJ1-5	-	few	TGTGCCAGCAGTCCGCCGACAGGACAAAATCAGCCCCAGCATTTT	CASSPPTGQNQPQHF
TRBV10-3	TRBJ2-7	-	-	TGTGCCATCAGGGACAGTGCGTCCTACGAGCAGTACTTC	CAIRDSASYEQYF
TRBV7-9	TRBJ1-1	-	few	TGTGCCTGTGGCCGGGGACAAGTGAACACTGAAGCTTTCTTT	CACGRGQVNTEAFF
TRBV11-2	TRBJ2-5	-	-	TGTGCCACATCACCCATGGACGGGTTTCAAGAGACCCAGTACTTC	CATSPMDGFQETQYF
TRBV5-4	TRBJ2-3	-	-	TGTGCCAGCAGCTTGGCCTGGCGGAGCACAGATACGCAGTATTTT	CASSLAWRSTDTQYF